The clone carrying this T cell receptor (beta chain) was counted a single time. The CDR3 has 18 amino acids. V lost 0 bases and J lost 4, with 19 bases in between. CDR1 and CDR2 (germline): SGHRS, YFSETQ. The record originates from a study of cytomegalovirus exposure and HLA in healthy donors. Profiled with immunoSEQ multiplex PCR; TCRdb holds only in-frame clones, not every one. The sample lists 300,000 to 450,000 clones, 86% seen once, with over 0.75% in the top ten. The source of this sequence is a woman aged 18-35 years in good health and CMV-seronegative. The chain joins TRBV5-1 to TRBJ2-2; maybe TRBD1 (5 bases). Sample: PBMCs. The CDR3 DNA reads as TGCGCCAGCAGCTTGGCCCGGGTCGGTACAGGTTCCACCGGGGAGCTGTTTTTT. Its translation is CASSLARVGTGSTGELFF.